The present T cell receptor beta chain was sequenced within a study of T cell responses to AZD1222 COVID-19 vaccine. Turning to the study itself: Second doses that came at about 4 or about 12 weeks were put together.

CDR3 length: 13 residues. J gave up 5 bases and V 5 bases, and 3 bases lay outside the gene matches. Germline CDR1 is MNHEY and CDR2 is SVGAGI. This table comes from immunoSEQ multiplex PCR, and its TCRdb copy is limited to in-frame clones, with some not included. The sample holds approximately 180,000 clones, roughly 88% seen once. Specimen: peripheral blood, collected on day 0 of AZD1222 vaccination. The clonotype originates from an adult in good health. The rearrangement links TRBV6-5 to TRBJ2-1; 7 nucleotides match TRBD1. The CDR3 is CASSLRGHNEQFF. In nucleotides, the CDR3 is TGTGCCAGCAGTCTAAGGGGGCACAATGAGCAGTTCTTC.